This T cell receptor (beta chain) came from a study of T-cell memory formation after mild COVID-19. Using its own MiXCR run on the 5' RACE reads, TCRdb lists one record per CDR3 protein. Of some 490,000 distinct CDR3 sequences listed, roughly 18% are singletons. This CDR3 is built from 19 residues. Sequenced input: PBMCs or a T cell subset sorted from them (not recorded which). The rearrangement uses TRBV21-1 and TRBJ2-2. TRBV21-1 is marked as a pseudogene. The TCR originated in an adult woman who had mild COVID-19 (a few samples of this study predate the infection). Cell type and time point are not known. The CDR3: CASSNSGVFTAENTGELFF. The CDR3 nucleotides read TGTGCCAGCAGCAATAGTGGGGTTTTTACAGCAGAGAACACCGGGGAGCTGTTTTTT.